The rows below give T cell receptor beta chains drawn from one sample of a study of Graves' ophthalmopathy and Graves' hyperthyroidism. TCRdb reanalysed the multiplex PCR reads using MiXCR and keeps one entry per CDR3 protein. Altogether about 410,000 distinct CDR3 sequences are present, about 18% being singletons, with the ten largest covering roughly 1.5%. Material for sequencing was peripheral blood. These TCRs come from a woman between 18 and 30 years old with Graves' ophthalmopathy. Both conserved end residues are part of each CDR3. The order of the fields is V gene, D gene, J gene, clone size, CDR3 length, CDR3 protein, CDR3 DNA. The D gene is left open where the match is weak. The size entry is marked missing in some rows and otherwise reads once, few, many or a size class.

TRBV20-1,NA,TRBJ2-4,many,17,CSARGEPTPGGKNIQYF,TGCAGTGCTAGAGGTGAACCGACTCCTGGTGGCAAAAACATTCAGTACTTC
TRBV7-3,TRBD1,TRBJ2-7,many,17,CASRVGGEDRVTYEQYF,TGTGCCAGCAGAGTAGGTGGAGAGGACAGGGTCACCTACGAGCAGTACTTC
TRBV11-2,NA,TRBJ1-1,many,11,CASSLTKEAFF,TGTGCCAGCAGCTTAACGAAAGAAGCTTTCTTT
TRBV6-2/TRBV6-3,NA,TRBJ2-2,many,15,CASHKGGASPGELFF,TGTGCCAGCCATAAAGGGGGGGCCTCCCCCGGGGAGCTGTTTTTT
TRBV24-1,TRBD1,TRBJ2-5,many,16,CATSDRGDRGQQTQYF,TGTGCCACCAGTGATCGAGGGGACAGGGGCCAGCAGACCCAGTACTTC
TRBV28,NA,TRBJ1-2,many,14,CASSFPQGFYGYTF,TGTGCCAGCAGTTTCCCTCAGGGGTTCTATGGCTACACCTTC
TRBV11-3,TRBD2,TRBJ2-5,many,17,CASSPGGASGSQETQYF,TGTGCCAGCAGCCCCGGTGGGGCTAGCGGGAGCCAAGAGACCCAGTACTTC
TRBV28,TRBD1,TRBJ2-5,many,15,CASSSGQGGFKTQYF,TGTGCCAGCAGTTCCGGACAGGGGGGTTTCAAGACCCAGTACTTC
TRBV20-1,TRBD1,TRBJ2-2,NA,17,CSARDPTTGQGSGELFF,TGCAGTGCTAGAGATCCTACCACGGGACAGGGGTCCGGGGAGCTGTTTTTT
TRBV20-1,NA,TRBJ2-4,many,13,CNARVGVKNIQYF,TGCAATGCTAGAGTAGGGGTCAAAAACATTCAGTACTTC
TRBV19,TRBD1,TRBJ2-7,many,22,CASSGTGVRSRIEIPPTYEQYF,TGTGCCAGTAGTGGGACAGGGGTTCGTTCCAGAATCGAAATCCCCCCAACCTACGAGCAGTACTTC
TRBV6-6,TRBD2,TRBJ2-2,many,17,CATREVGLAANTGELFF,TGTGCCACCCGGGAGGTTGGACTAGCGGCCAACACCGGGGAGCTGTTTTTT
TRBV6-5,NA,TRBJ2-7,NA,12,CASSSSRNEQYF,TGTGCCAGCAGTTCATCCAGGAACGAGCAGTACTTC
TRBV6-5,NA,TRBJ1-1,many,15,CASSWSAGRKREAFF,TGTGCCAGCAGTTGGTCGGCAGGGAGGAAGCGGGAAGCTTTCTTT
TRBV6-5,NA,TRBJ1-1,many,14,CASRGLIVNTEAFF,TGTGCCAGCCGGGGCCTAATCGTGAACACTGAAGCTTTCTTT
TRBV5-4,NA,TRBJ2-2,few,15,CASSRTGIPTGELFF,TGTGCCAGCAGCAGAACAGGGATTCCCACCGGGGAGCTGTTTTTT
TRBV15,TRBD1,TRBJ1-6,few,15,CATGDRSTYNSPLHF,TGTGCCACCGGGGACAGGTCCACCTATAATTCACCCCTCCACTTT
TRBV9,NA,TRBJ1-2,many,16,CASSGRGRGENYGYTF,TGTGCCAGCAGCGGTAGGGGCCGAGGGGAGAACTATGGCTACACCTTC
TRBV19,TRBD2,TRBJ2-7,NA,13,CASSMGGGYEQYF,TGTGCCAGTAGTATGGGCGGGGGCTACGAGCAGTACTTC
TRBV5-1,NA,TRBJ2-7,NA,13,CASSEGPLYEQYF,TGCGCCAGCTCGGAGGGTCCTTTGTACGAGCAGTACTTC
TRBV12-3/TRBV12-4,TRBD1,TRBJ2-6,NA,17,CASAAGTGGTGANVLTF,TGTGCCAGCGCAGCCGGGACAGGGGGCACTGGGGCCAACGTCCTGACTTTC
TRBV6-9,NA,TRBJ2-7,many,12,CASRARACEQYF,TGTGCCAGCAGAGCCCGAGCTTGCGAGCAGTACTTC
TRBV20-1,TRBD1,TRBJ2-7,many,13,CSAPIGQAYEQYF,TGCAGTGCTCCTATAGGACAGGCATACGAGCAGTACTTC
TRBV7-9,TRBD1,TRBJ2-7,many,15,CASSQEGQGAYEQYF,TGTGCCAGCAGCCAGGAGGGACAGGGGGCCTACGAGCAGTACTTC
TRBV6-2/TRBV6-3,NA,TRBJ1-1,NA,14,CASTRWTENTEAFF,TGTGCCAGCACCCGATGGACCGAGAACACTGAAGCTTTCTTT
TRBV5-6,TRBD1,TRBJ1-2,few,16,CASSLGTGNSNYGYTF,TGTGCCAGCAGCCTAGGGACAGGGAACTCCAACTATGGCTACACCTTC
TRBV7-2,TRBD1,TRBJ2-5,many,15,CASSFLDRNKETQYF,TGTGCCAGCAGCTTCCTGGACAGGAATAAAGAGACCCAGTACTTC
TRBV7-8,NA,TRBJ2-2,many,15,CASSLGGIGTGELFF,TGTGCCAGCAGCTTGGGCGGGATTGGCACCGGGGAGCTGTTTTTT
TRBV12-3/TRBV12-4,NA,TRBJ1-1,NA,12,CASSQSDGEAFF,TGTGCCAGCAGTCAGTCGGACGGTGAAGCTTTCTTT
TRBV14,NA,TRBJ1-1,many,13,CASSQDRYTEAFF,TGTGCCAGCAGCCAAGATCGGTACACTGAAGCTTTCTTT
TRBV27,NA,TRBJ2-7,many,13,CASSLSTAYEQYF,TGTGCCAGCAGTTTATCGACAGCCTACGAGCAGTACTTC
TRBV19,NA,TRBJ2-7,NA,15,CASPRGGALLYEQYF,TGTGCCAGTCCGCGCGGCGGGGCGCTACTCTACGAGCAGTACTTC
TRBV24-1,TRBD1,TRBJ1-2,many,13,CATRGQGNYGYTF,TGTGCCACCAGAGGACAGGGGAACTATGGCTACACCTTC
TRBV10-3,TRBD2,TRBJ2-7,many,17,CAIGPAGLAGGYYEQYF,TGTGCCATCGGACCAGCGGGGCTAGCGGGAGGATACTACGAGCAGTACTTC
TRBV2,NA,TRBJ2-7,many,14,CASGAGTVTYEQYF,TGTGCCAGCGGGGCGGGGACAGTTACCTACGAGCAGTACTTC
TRBV7-2,NA,TRBJ2-2,many,15,CASSLIRKNTGELFF,TGTGCCAGCAGCTTAATCCGCAAGAACACCGGGGAGCTGTTTTTT
TRBV5-1,NA,TRBJ1-2,many,14,CASSPMDQNYGYTF,TGCGCCAGCAGCCCGATGGACCAGAACTATGGCTACACCTTC
TRBV20-1,NA,TRBJ1-1,many,13,CSARDAGATEAFF,TGCAGTGCTAGAGATGCAGGGGCAACTGAAGCTTTCTTT
TRBV20-1,NA,TRBJ1-5,many,13,CSGGLPGNQPQHF,TGCAGTGGGGGTCTCCCCGGAAATCAGCCCCAGCATTTT
TRBV5-1,NA,TRBJ1-2,many,11,CASRWTEDYTF,TGCGCCAGCAGGTGGACGGAGGACTACACCTTC
TRBV11-2,TRBD2,TRBJ2-7,once,15,CASSLVSGIGNEQYF,TGTGCCAGCAGCTTAGTTAGCGGGATAGGAAACGAGCAGTACTTC
TRBV27,NA,TRBJ2-6,many,15,CASSLLGSGANVLTF,TGTGCCAGCAGTTTATTGGGCTCTGGGGCCAACGTCCTGACTTTC
TRBV28,NA,TRBJ2-7,many,15,CASSLVSGLGGKQYF,TGTGCCAGCAGTTTGGTTAGTGGTCTGGGCGGGAAGCAGTACTTC
TRBV20-1,TRBD1,TRBJ2-7,many,15,CSARGSTGGGYEQYF,TGCAGTGCTAGAGGCTCGACAGGGGGAGGGTACGAGCAGTACTTC
TRBV18,NA,TRBJ1-1,few,14,CASSMGAPGTEAFF,TGTGCCAGCTCAATGGGGGCTCCGGGGACTGAAGCTTTCTTT
TRBV19,NA,TRBJ1-2,NA,14,CASSPGPFFYGYTF,TGTGCCAGTAGTCCAGGGCCCTTCTTTTATGGCTACACCTTC
TRBV27,TRBD1,TRBJ2-7,many,15,CASSREGQVPYEQYF,TGTGCCAGCAGTCGAGAGGGACAGGTACCCTACGAGCAGTACTTC
TRBV12-5,NA,TRBJ2-2,many,14,CASRAGRRTGELFF,TGTGCTAGTCGGGCCGGCCGGCGTACCGGGGAGCTGTTTTTT
TRBV7-9,NA,TRBJ2-5,many,12,CASCQTEETQYF,TGTGCCAGCTGTCAGACCGAAGAGACCCAGTACTTC
TRBV20-1,NA,TRBJ1-2,many,13,CSASRSTNYGYTF,TGCAGTGCTAGCCGTAGTACTAACTATGGCTACACCTTC
TRBV2,NA,TRBJ2-2,many,16,CASSESHRDYSGELFF,TGTGCCAGCAGTGAATCCCACAGGGATTATAGTGGGGAGCTGTTTTTT
TRBV30,NA,TRBJ1-6,many,15,CAWISRVEYNSPLHF,TGTGCCTGGATCTCCAGGGTGGAGTATAATTCACCCCTCCACTTT